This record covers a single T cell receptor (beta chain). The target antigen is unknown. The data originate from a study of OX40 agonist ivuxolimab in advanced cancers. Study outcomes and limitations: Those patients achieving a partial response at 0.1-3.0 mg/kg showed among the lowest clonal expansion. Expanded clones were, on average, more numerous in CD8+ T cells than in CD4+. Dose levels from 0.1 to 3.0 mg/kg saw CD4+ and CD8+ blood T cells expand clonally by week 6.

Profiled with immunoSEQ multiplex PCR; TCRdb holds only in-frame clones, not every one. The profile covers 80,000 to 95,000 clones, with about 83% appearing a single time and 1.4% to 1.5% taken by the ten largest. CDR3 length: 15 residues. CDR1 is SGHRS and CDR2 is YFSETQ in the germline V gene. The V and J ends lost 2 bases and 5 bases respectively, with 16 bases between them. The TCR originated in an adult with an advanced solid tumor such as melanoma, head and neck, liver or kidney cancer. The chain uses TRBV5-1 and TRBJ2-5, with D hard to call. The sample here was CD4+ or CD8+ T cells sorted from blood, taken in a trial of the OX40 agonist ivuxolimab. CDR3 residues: CASSFYDPTRETQYF. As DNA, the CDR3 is TGCGCCAGCAGCTTCTACGACCCTACCAGGGAGACCCAGTACTTC.